This T cell receptor (beta chain) stems from a study of shared clonotypes between healthy human individuals. Whole-study results and caveats: Represented genetic and exposure-history diversity was restricted by having few donors.

At the deep level, the assay was run. Measured with immunoSEQ multiplex PCR; TCRdb has only the in-frame clones, and not every one. The sample has about 2.4 million clones, approximately 94% seen once; the top ten hold 0.35% to 0.45%. About this clone itself: Its target is unknown. This specimen includes other DNA sequences encoding the same CDR3.

Germline values: CDR1 SGHRS, CDR2 YFSETQ. The germline V and J ends were trimmed by 1 base and 4 bases, with 10 bases remaining between them. This CDR3 has 14 residues. The sequenced sample consisted of naive CD4+ T cells from PBMCs. Regarding subset: CD45RA+ positively selected. The chain couples TRBV5-1 to TRBJ2-3; weak D call: TRBD2 (6 bases). This clonotype originated in a man aged 18 to 30 in good health. Some clones in this sample may be carry-over from other donors' samples. CDR3 sequence: CASSLSPGADTQYF. The DNA for the CDR3 is TGCGCCAGCAGCTTGTCCCCGGGGGCAGATACGCAGTATTTT.